This T cell receptor beta chain was observed in a study of CD8+ T cells in alopecia areata. Study as a whole: Twice a day, 5 to 10 mg of oral tofacitinib was administered to treated patients. Tofacitinib exposure lasted 6 to 18 months, followed by 6 months off drug. Findings and caveats of the study: Lesional scalp exceeded normal scalp in clonality, especially in alopecia totalis/universalis.

The CDR3 loop spans 13 amino acids. The germline V gene encodes CDR1 SGHRS and CDR2 YFSETQ. Trimming shortened V by 3 bases and J by 3 bases, and 9 bases separated the two germline ends. The authors extracted RNA and reverse transcribed it into cDNA as the sequencing template. TCRdb's copy holds only in-frame clones and misses some; the assay was immunoSEQ multiplex PCR. The data contain about 160,000 clones, roughly 44% of them singletons. Note on this clone: The antigen is unknown.

The sequence came from a human donor with alopecia areata. This chain uses TRBV5-1 with TRBJ1-2; no firm D call. The specimen sequenced was CD4+ T cells sorted from blood. CDR3 loop: CASSSDGYYGYTF. The DNA for the CDR3 is TGCGCCAGCAGCTCGGACGGGTACTATGGCTACACCTTC.